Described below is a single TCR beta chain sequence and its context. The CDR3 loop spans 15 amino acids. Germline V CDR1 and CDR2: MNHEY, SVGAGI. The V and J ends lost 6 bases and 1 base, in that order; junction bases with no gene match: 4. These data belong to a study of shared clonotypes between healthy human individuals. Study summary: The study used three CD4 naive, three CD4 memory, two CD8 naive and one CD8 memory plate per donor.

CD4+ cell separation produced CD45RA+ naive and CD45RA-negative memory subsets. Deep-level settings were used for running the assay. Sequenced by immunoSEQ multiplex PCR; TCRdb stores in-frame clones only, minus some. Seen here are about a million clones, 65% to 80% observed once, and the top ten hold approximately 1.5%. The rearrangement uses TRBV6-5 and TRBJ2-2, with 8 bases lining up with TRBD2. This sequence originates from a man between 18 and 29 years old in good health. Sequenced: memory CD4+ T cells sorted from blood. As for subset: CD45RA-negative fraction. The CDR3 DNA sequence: TGTGCCAGCAGCTTCAGCGGGAGGAACACCGGGGAGCTGTTTTTT. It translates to CASSFSGRNTGELFF.